The clone carrying this T cell receptor (beta chain) registers medium-sized by frequency. Antigen unknown. This sample was taken from a study of CXCR3-negative and CXCR3-positive naive CD8 T cells. Overall study results and limits: Naive CXCR3-positive and CXCR3-negative cells shared TRBV-TRBJ usage; memory cells diverged. Sequencing showed both naive subsets with comparably high diversity, and memory CD8+ cells much lower.

This CDR3 region has 13 residues. UMI labels and 5' RACE were used to prepare the TRB cDNA libraries. TCRdb processed the 5' RACE reads again and assigns one entry to each CDR3 protein, with no DNA. The sample has 4,800 or so distinct CDR3 sequences. Using triplicate sorts, approximately 300,000 cells were collected each time from every CD8+ T cell subset. Naive CD8+ T cells carried a CD45RO-CCR7+CD27+CD95- phenotype. The sample consisted of naive CXCR3- CD8+ T cells from blood. As to subset: CD45RO-CCR7+CD27+CD95- naive CD8+ T cells lacking CXCR3 (TNR3-). The sequence came from a human donor in good health. Some clones in this sample may be carry-over from other donors' samples. This chain links TRBV12-3 or TRBV12-4 with TRBJ1-2. The CDR3 sequence: CASSSGLLHGYTF.